This TCR beta chain was retrieved from a study of T cell responses to AZD1222 COVID-19 vaccine. Trimming removed 1 base at V and 1 base at J, with 8 bases between. The CDR3 spans 15 residues. Germline assignment: CDR1 LGHDT and CDR2 YNNKEL (reference sequence). A note on this clone: Its antigen remains unknown.

General study results and limits: The number of AZD1222 recipients seropositive at baseline was only five or six. Variant regions that are unmutated are reportedly the target of nearly half of spike-specific TCRs.

The method was immunoSEQ multiplex PCR; TCRdb's version includes in-frame clones alone and lacks a portion of them. The table includes tens of thousands of clones, 92% detected once. The sample was peripheral blood, taken 28 days after the second AZD1222 dose. This chain connects TRBV3-1 (or the pseudogene TRBV3-2) to TRBJ1-5; D remains ambiguous. The sequence was obtained from an adult who received the AZD1222 COVID-19 vaccine. CDR3 coding DNA: TGTGCCAGCAGCCAAGGGACGGAGAGCAATCAGCCCCAGCATTTT. It yields the protein CASSQGTESNQPQHF.